What follows are 21 T cell receptor beta chains derived from one specimen sequenced in a study of PD-L1 blockade in urothelial cancer. Some clones are missing from TCRdb's copy, which holds only in-frame ones; the method was immunoSEQ multiplex PCR. The data hold tens of thousands of clones, with roughly nine tenths observed a single time. As to time point: peripheral blood 6 weeks after treatment start. The sequencing here drew on PBMCs, taken around atezolizumab (anti-PD-L1) treatment. The receptors stem from an older man with urothelial cancer.

This sequence joins TRBV9 and TRBJ1-1; 7 bases agree with TRBD1. The CDR3 sequence is 14 residues long. Germline V gives CDR1 SGDLS, CDR2 YYNGEE. Trimming at V came to 3 bases and at J to 6 bases, leaving 8 bases not matched to a gene. The CDR3 DNA follows: TGTGCCAGCAGCGGCTCACAGGGGCTGGCTGAAGCTTTCTTT. Translated, it gives CASSGSQGLAEAFF. Full variable domain (remainder filled in from reference TRBV9 and TRBJ1-1): DSGVTQTPKHLITATGQRVTLRCSPRSGDLSVYWYQQSLDQGLQFLIQYYNGEERAKGNILERFSAQQFPDLHSELNLSSLELGDSALYFCASSGSQGLAEAFFGQGTRLTVV.

This chain links TRBV7-8 with TRBJ2-1; 9 bases are a match to TRBD2. Trimming cost V 5 bases and J 9 bases; bases outside gene matches: 14. CDR1 is SGHVS, CDR2 FQNEAQ, per germline. This CDR3 has 16 residues. The DNA of the CDR3 is TGTGCCAGCAGCCGGGCGGATCTGCGGGAGGGCGGTGAGCAGTTCTTC. Its translation: CASSRADLREGGEQFF.

This chain uses TRBV7-9 with TRBJ1-2; 7 bases agree with TRBD1. This CDR3 region has 12 residues. Germline trimming cut 5 bases from V and 5 bases from J; bases unmatched to any gene: 2. Germline-derived CDR1 and CDR2 are SEHNR and FQNEAQ (reference sequence). CDR3 in amino acids: CASSAGQYGYTF. CDR3 DNA: TGTGCCAGCAGCGCGGGACAGTATGGCTACACCTTC.

This chain connects TRBV7-2 to TRBJ1-5; 8 bases map to TRBD1. The trim removed 3 bases at V and 3 bases at J, leaving 4 bases unmatched. The CDR3 totals 15 residues. Per the germline V gene, CDR1 is SGHTA and CDR2 is FQGNSA. This CDR3 is CASSLTGAFNQPQHF. The CDR3 DNA sequence: TGTGCCAGCAGCTTGACAGGGGCCTTCAATCAGCCCCAGCATTTT.

This chain connects TRBV5-1 to TRBJ2-7; TRBD1 agrees at 11 bases. V trimming: 4 bases; J trimming: 6 bases; junction bases outside the gene matches: 9. Germline lookup yields CDR1 SGHRS and CDR2 YFSETQ. This CDR3 contains 15 residues. Here the CDR3 DNA reads TGCGCCAGCAGCCGAGCTGGACAGGGGGCGAGCGAGCAGTACTTC. Amino acids: CASSRAGQGASEQYF.

This sequence joins TRBV11-2 and TRBJ2-1, with 8 bases identical to TRBD1. Germline trimming cut 2 bases from V and 7 bases from J; bases unmatched to any gene: 7. CDR3 length: 15 amino acids. From germline, CDR1 is SGHAT and CDR2 FQNNGV. The CDR3 DNA reads as TGTGCCAGCAGCTTACTGTCAGGGGGCGGGAATGAGCAGTTCTTC. Amino acids: CASSLLSGGGNEQFF.

The chain couples TRBV10-2 to TRBJ2-3; 11 nucleotides agree with TRBD2. This CDR3 is built from 15 residues. After removal of 3 bases from V and 4 bases from J, the junction contained 3 bases not matched to a gene. Germline CDR1 WSHSY, CDR2 SAAADI. The CDR3, as DNA: TGCGCCAGCAGTGATAGCGGGAGGGCCTCAGATACGCAGTATTTT. Its protein is CASSDSGRASDTQYF.

The chain combines TRBV18 with TRBJ2-6; weak D call: TRBD1 (5 bases). The V gene's germline CDR1 is KGHSH and CDR2 LQKENI. The CDR3 runs 16 residues. V was pared by 3 bases and J by 2 bases, with 11 bases between. The CDR3 is CASSPPGSPGANVLTF. The CDR3 DNA is TGTGCCAGCTCACCCCCAGGGTCTCCTGGGGCCAACGTCCTGACTTTC.

The chain couples TRBV11-2 to TRBJ2-7; 16 nucleotides match TRBD2. CDR3 length equals 18 residues. The germline V gene has CDR1 SGHAT and CDR2 FQNNGV. V dropped 4 bases and J dropped 7; count of bases not matched to a gene: 13. CDR3 nucleotide sequence: TGTGCCAGCAGCTGGGGACTAGCGGGAGGGCCCAGCTCTCTGGAGCAGTACTTC. The encoded protein is CASSWGLAGGPSSLEQYF.

This clone was found once. The rearrangement links TRBV15 to TRBJ2-3, with 10 bases lining up with TRBD1. Germline V gives CDR1 LNHNV, CDR2 YYDKDF (reference sequence). With V trimmed by 1 base and J by 0 bases, 4 bases remained unmatched. The CDR3 has 17 residues. DNA of the CDR3: TGTGCCACCAGCAGAGTACAGACAGGGGGCAGCACAGATACGCAGTATTTT. Translating gives CATSRVQTGGSTDTQYF.

The chain joins TRBV2 to TRBJ2-7; TRBD1 might be the D (6 bases). CDR3 length equals 15 residues. Trimming removed 2 bases from V and 2 bases from J, with 13 bases in between. Germline V gene data show CDR1 as SNHLY and CDR2 as FYNNEI. The CDR3 coding sequence is TGTGCCAGCAGTGAAAACAGGGTTTCGGCCTACGAGCAGTACTTC. Protein sequence: CASSENRVSAYEQYF. The full variable domain, completed using reference TRBV2 and TRBJ2-7, is EPEVTQTPSHQVTQMGQEVILRCVPISNHLYFYWYRQILGQKVEFLVSFYNNEISEKSEIFDDQFSVERPDGSNFTLKIRSTKLEDSAMYFCASSENRVSAYEQYFGPGTRLTVT.

V gene TRBV6-5 combines with J gene TRBJ2-5, with a possible D match to TRBD1 (5 bases). CDR3 length equals 15 residues. Trimming left V 5 bases short and J 5 bases short, with 18 bases between. The germline gives CDR1 MNHEY, CDR2 SVGAGI. Here the CDR3 DNA reads TGTGCCAGCAGTAGAGACAGACACCCCGGGGAGACCCAGTACTTC. Amino acids: CASSRDRHPGETQYF.

The V and J genes are TRBV6-4 and TRBJ2-3; TRBD1 aligns across 7 bases. J gave up 2 bases and V 3 bases, and 2 bases lay outside the gene matches. CDR3 length: 14 amino acids. Germline V gene lookup returns CDR1 MRHNA and CDR2 SNTAGT. The chain's CDR3 is CASSDGQDTDTQYF. As DNA, the CDR3 is TGTGCCAGCAGTGATGGACAGGACACAGATACGCAGTATTTT.

Only one count was recorded for this clone. This sequence joins TRBV10-3 and TRBJ1-2; D might be TRBD1 (6 bases). Trimming stripped 3 bases from V and 0 bases from J, with 17 bases between. This CDR3 region has 17 residues. From germline, CDR1 is ENHRY and CDR2 SYGVKD. The CDR3 nucleotides read TGTGCCATCAGTGAACAGCCAGGGGTCCCGGCTAACTATGGCTACACCTTC. It yields the protein CAISEQPGVPANYGYTF.

The CDR3 sequence is CASSLRSGVSAGANVLTF. The CDR3 DNA reads as TGCGCCAGCAGCTTGAGGTCAGGGGTGTCGGCTGGGGCCAACGTCCTGACTTTC. The chain employs TRBV5-1 and TRBJ2-6, with a weak D call TRBD1 (6 bases). The germline V and J ends were trimmed by 1 base and 2 bases, with 16 bases remaining between them. Germline lookup yields CDR1 SGHRS and CDR2 YFSETQ. The length of the CDR3 is 18 residues.

This clone was recorded once. The chain links TRBV2 to TRBJ2-1; D is possibly TRBD2 (6 bases). Trimming took 4 bases from V and 4 from J, leaving 14 bases between them. This CDR3 spans 15 amino acids. CDR1 is SNHLY, CDR2 FYNNEI, per germline. The CDR3 sequence: CASSAGRGTYNEQFF. For the CDR3, the DNA is TGTGCCAGCAGTGCCGGACGCGGGACGTACAATGAGCAGTTCTTC.

The genes are TRBV5-5 and TRBJ2-7, with D possibly TRBD1 on 5 matching bases. Germline V gene lookup returns CDR1 SGHKS and CDR2 YYEKEE (reference sequence). V dropped 6 bases and J dropped 9 bases, with 22 bases sitting between them. The CDR3 is 14 amino acids. In DNA form, the CDR3 reads TGTGCCAGCAAGGTGGAGATTGCAGGGCCCGCGCAGTACTTC. Translated: CASKVEIAGPAQYF.

The rearrangement uses TRBV7-3 and TRBJ2-3, with D possibly being TRBD2 (6 bases). The germline V gene encodes CDR1 SGHTA and CDR2 FQGTGA. The CDR3 is 13 residues long. With 3 bases removed from V and 9 bases from J, the gap between germline ends came to 13 bases. This CDR3 is CASSFGGAGTQYF. In nucleotides, the CDR3 is TGTGCCAGCAGCTTCGGCGGGGCGGGAACGCAGTATTTT.

In its sample, this clone was seen once. This rearrangement joins TRBV5-6 to TRBJ2-2, with a possible D match to TRBD1 (6 bases). The ends were cut back, 4 bases at V and 6 bases at J, with 19 bases in the middle. The germline CDR1 and CDR2 sequences are SGHDT and YYEEEE. The CDR3 has 16 residues. CDR3 sequence reads: CASSQTGTYEAGELFF. Written as DNA, the CDR3 is TGTGCCAGCAGCCAGACAGGTACCTACGAGGCCGGGGAGCTGTTTTTT.

This clone turned up a few times. The chain couples TRBV7-9 to TRBJ2-2; D perhaps matches TRBD2 (6 bases). Germline-derived CDR1 and CDR2 are SEHNR and FQNEAQ (reference sequence). The CDR3 is 14 amino acids. V lost 8 bases and J lost 6, with 16 bases in between. The CDR3 loop is CASGRLVSPGELFF. The CDR3 DNA reads as TGTGCCAGCGGTCGACTAGTATCACCCGGGGAGCTGTTTTTT. Variable domain in full (rest from reference TRBV7-9 and TRBJ2-2): DTGVSQNPRHKITKRGQNVTFRCDPISEHNRLYWYRQTLGQGPEFLTYFQNEAQLEKSRLLSDRFSAERPKGSFSTLEIQRTEQGDSAMYLCASGRLVSPGELFFGEGSRLTVL.

The chain links TRBV25-1 to TRBJ2-5; the match to TRBD2 covers 13 bases. J was trimmed by 1 base and V by 3 bases; bases with no gene match: 8. From germline, CDR1 is MGHDK and CDR2 SYGVNS. The CDR3 has 18 residues. The CDR3, as DNA: TGTGCCAGCAGTGAGGAAGGGACTAGCGGGACCCGCCAAGAGACCCAGTACTTC. Its protein is CASSEEGTSGTRQETQYF. Full variable domain (outside the CDR3, taken from reference TRBV25-1 and TRBJ2-5): EADIYQTPRYLVIGTGKKITLECSQTMGHDKMYWYQQDPGMELHLIHYSYGVNSTEKGDLSSESTVSRIRTEHFPLTLESARPSHTSQYLCASSEEGTSGTRQETQYFGPGTRLLVL.